This entry lists 21 T cell receptor beta chains sequenced from one sample in a study of regulatory T cells in long-lasting Graves disease. Building the TCR beta libraries relied on iRepertoire HTBI primers, and CDR3 regions underwent Arm-PCR. TCRdb re-called the multiplex PCR reads with MiXCR, one entry per CDR3 protein. Among 400,000 to 450,000 distinct CDR3 sequences listed, 23% were seen once. Time point denoted: persistent/refractory GD, antithyroid drugs over 5 years with positive TRAb. PBMC RNA was the source of the TCR library. The specimen was peripheral blood mononuclear cells (PBMCs), collected when the disease was refractory, from a patient treated with antithyroid drugs. These receptor sequences come from a female donor with Graves disease.

V and J are TRBV5-1 and TRBJ2-7; TRBD2 aligns across 9 bases. The CDR3 consists of 13 residues. J lost 3 bases, V lost 6 bases, and 4 bases had no gene match. Germline CDR1 and CDR2: SGHRS and YFSETQ. The CDR3 spells CASKVAGDYEQYF. The CDR3 coding sequence is TGCGCCAGCAAGGTAGCGGGAGACTACGAGCAGTACTTC.

This clonotype came up a few times. The genes are TRBV4-3 and TRBJ2-7; D is unclear. The CDR3 sequence is 14 residues long. Germline lookup yields CDR1 LGHNA and CDR2 YSLEER. V lost 1 base, J lost 3 bases, and 10 bases lay in between. The CDR3 DNA is TGCGCCAGCAGCCAAGCCGGCAGTATCTACGAGCAGTACTTC. Translated: CASSQAGSIYEQYF.

This clonotype has more than one count but fewer than ten. The V call is TRBV5-1, the J call TRBJ1-2; D ambiguous. The CDR3 sequence is 13 residues long. In germline, CDR1 is SGHRS, CDR2 YFSETQ. Trimming left V 5 bases short and J 3 bases short, with 11 bases between. The CDR3 bases are TGCGCCAGCAGGACCATAGTGGACTATGGCTACACCTTC. It codes for CASRTIVDYGYTF.

This clonotype appeared many times. The V gene is TRBV28, the J gene TRBJ1-5; the D is unclear. This CDR3 comprises 16 residues. Germline values: CDR1 MDHEN, CDR2 SYDVKM. Trimming shortened V by 2 bases and J by 2 bases, and 13 bases separated the two germline ends. CDR3 amino acids: CASSLEGGMGNQPQHF. The CDR3 DNA reads TGTGCCAGCAGTTTAGAGGGAGGGATGGGCAATCAGCCCCAGCATTTT.

This chain uses TRBV6-1 with TRBJ2-7; TRBD1 aligns across 9 bases. Trimming removed 1 base from V and 7 bases from J; junction bases left unmatched: 8. Germline CDR1 reads MNHNS; CDR2 reads SASEGT. CDR3 size: 15 residues. The CDR3 spells CASSEEDRGHREQYF. In nucleotides, the CDR3 is TGTGCCAGCAGTGAAGAGGACAGGGGTCATAGAGAGCAGTACTTC.

The V and J genes are TRBV4-3 and TRBJ1-1; D gene ambiguous. Germline V lookup: CDR1 LGHNA, CDR2 YSLEER. The CDR3 runs 15 residues. V dropped 3 bases and J dropped 1 base, with 12 bases sitting between them. The CDR3 DNA is TGCGCCAGCAGCCACGCGGGGAAGGGGAACACTGAAGCTTTCTTT. It is translated as CASSHAGKGNTEAFF.

V is TRBV7-9 and J is TRBJ2-4; perhaps TRBD1 as D (6 bases). V was pared by 4 bases and J by 6 bases, with 13 bases between. The CDR3 is 14 residues long. Germline CDR1 SEHNR, CDR2 FQNEAQ (reference sequence). CDR3 loop: CASSSTGPGNIQYF. The DNA of the CDR3 is TGTGCCAGCAGCTCAACAGGGCCGGGAAACATTCAGTACTTC.

The sample holds many counts of this clonotype. V is TRBV7-2 and J is TRBJ2-5, with D uncertain. The V end was cut by 4 bases, the J end by 5 bases, with 26 bases between. The CDR3 length is 18 residues. Germline CDR1 is SGHTA and CDR2 is FQGNSA. CDR3 DNA: TGTGCCAGCAGCTCCCCTATACCCCGGGTGAGAGGATGGGAGACCCAGTACTTC. This translates into CASSSPIPRVRGWETQYF.

This clonotype came up a few times. The chain has TRBV7-2 and TRBJ2-7, with 12 bases that match TRBD2. Germline lookup yields CDR1 SGHTA and CDR2 FQGNSA. This CDR3 comprises 15 residues. The J segment lost 6 bases and the V segment lost 4 bases, leaving 7 bases of the junction unmatched. The CDR3 loop reads CASSSPSGRALEQYF. The CDR3 nucleotides are TGTGCCAGCAGCTCACCTAGCGGGAGGGCCCTCGAGCAGTACTTC.

The table lists this clonotype with a few counts. The chain employs TRBV4-3 and TRBJ2-2, with D uncertain. The V and J ends lost 0 bases and 6 bases respectively, with 8 bases between them. In germline, CDR1 is LGHNA, CDR2 YSLEER. There are 14 residues in the CDR3. CDR3 coding DNA: TGCGCCAGCAGCCAAGAACCGTGGGCCGGGGAGCTGTTTTTT. Amino acids: CASSQEPWAGELFF.

This clonotype was detected a few times. The V call is TRBV10-3, the J call TRBJ2-2, with D possibly called TRBD1 or TRBD2 (5 bases each). The CDR3 is 15 residues long. The V and J ends lost 10 bases and 6 bases respectively, with 21 bases between them. The V gene's germline CDR1 is ENHRY and CDR2 SYGVKD. DNA of the CDR3: TGTGCCACCAACAAATTGCAGGGAGAAGCCGGGGAGCTGTTTTTT. Its translation: CATNKLQGEAGELFF.

Comments on this clonotype: A clone one base away is much larger, so this may be a read error. The CDR3 spells CASGYSETQETQYF. The CDR3 bases are TGTGCCAGCGGTTACTCGGAGACGCAAGAGACCCAGTACTTC. V is TRBV6-2 or TRBV6-3 and J is TRBJ2-5, with D unresolved. Germline V gives CDR1 MNHEY, CDR2 SVGEGT. The CDR3 length is 14 residues.

The CDR3 loop is CASKPWDRGNQPQHF. CDR3 nucleotides: TGTGCCAGTAAACCTTGGGACAGGGGAAATCAGCCCCAGCATTTT. The genes are TRBV19 and TRBJ1-5; 10 nucleotides line up with TRBD1. The CDR3 is 15 amino acids. With 7 bases clipped from V and 4 bases from J, the junction kept 7 bases outside the gene matches. From germline, CDR1 is LNHDA and CDR2 SQIVND (reference sequence).

This clonotype was observed a few times. V is TRBV7-2 and J is TRBJ2-5, with D possibly matching TRBD1 (6 bases). V was trimmed by 5 bases and J by 7 bases, leaving 14 bases between them. Germline V lookup: CDR1 SGHTA, CDR2 FQGNSA. The CDR3 is 13 residues long. CDR3 DNA sequence: TGTGCCAGCAGCCTTGGGGGCAAGGCGACCCAGTACTTC. Translation gives CASSLGGKATQYF.

This clonotype has at least ten counts. This chain joins TRBV20-1 and TRBJ1-4, with 9 bases identical to TRBD1. The CDR3 has 14 residues. Germline V gene lookup returns CDR1 DFQATT and CDR2 SNEGSKA (reference sequence). V was clipped by 6 bases and J by 7 bases; unmatched bases: 9. The CDR3 loop reads CSAGSRDRVEKLFF. CDR3 DNA: TGCAGTGCAGGAAGCCGGGACAGGGTTGAAAAACTGTTTTTT.

This clonotype appeared a single time. This chain uses TRBV18 with TRBJ2-2; 14 nucleotides agree with TRBD2. The CDR3 length is 19 residues. Germline trimming cut 6 bases from V and 0 bases from J; bases unmatched to any gene: 9. Germline V gene data show CDR1 as KGHSH and CDR2 as LQKENI. The DNA of the CDR3 is TGTGCCAGCTCCCTCCTCGGACTAGCGGGAGGATCGAACACCGGGGAGCTGTTTTTT. Encoded protein: CASSLLGLAGGSNTGELFF.

The V and J genes are TRBV29-1 and TRBJ2-2; perhaps TRBD2 as D (6 bases). CDR3 length: 18 amino acids. V was shortened by 0 bases and J by 6 bases, with 23 bases between the two germline ends. Looked up from germline, CDR1 is SQVTM and CDR2 is ANQGSEA. The CDR3 sequence: CSVEDHSSGPWGAGELFF. In DNA, the CDR3 is TGCAGCGTTGAAGACCATTCCTCGGGCCCCTGGGGGGCCGGGGAGCTGTTTTTT.

In the case of this clonotype: Germline and junction disagree at one end, which may indicate a read error. The chain recombines TRBV6-2 or TRBV6-3 with TRBJ2-2; 11 nucleotides match TRBD2. The CDR3 runs to 18 residues. CDR1 and CDR2 (germline): MNHEY, SVGEGT. CDR3 bases: TGTGCCAGCAGTTACCTTAGCGGGAGGGCCTTCAACACCGGGGAGCCGTTTTTT. This translates into CASSYLSGRAFNTGEPFF.

In its sample, this clonotype was seen many times. The chain combines TRBV10-3 with TRBJ2-5; 12 nucleotides align to TRBD2. The CDR3 is 14 residues long. The trim removed 4 bases at V and 5 bases at J, leaving 2 bases unmatched. Germline CDR1 and CDR2: ENHRY and SYGVKD. CDR3 nucleotide sequence: TGTGCCATCAGTGGACTAGCGGGAGAGGAGACCCAGTACTTC. Amino acids: CAISGLAGEETQYF.

In this sample, this clonotype turned up a few times. V and J are TRBV25-1 and TRBJ2-7; D perhaps matches TRBD1 (5 bases). Looked up from germline, CDR1 is MGHDK and CDR2 is SYGVNS. V was cut by 7 bases and J by 4 bases, with 8 bases left in between. CDR3 size: 11 residues. The CDR3 DNA sequence: TGTGCCAGCAAGGGGATGTACGAGCAGTACTTC. Amino acids: CASKGMYEQYF.

The CDR3 DNA is TGTGCCAGCAGAACAGGGACAGCAAGCAATCAGCCCCAGCATTTT. It specifies CASRTGTASNQPQHF. The chain has TRBV27 and TRBJ1-5, with TRBD1 identical over 7 bases. Germline CDR1 reads MNHEY; CDR2 reads SMNVEV (reference sequence). The ends lost 6 bases at V and 1 base at J; junction bases unmatched: 6. The CDR3 is made up of 15 amino acids.